What follows are 28 T cell receptor beta chains derived from one specimen sequenced in a study of blood T cell repertoires in COVID-19. The assay was immunoSEQ multiplex PCR, and TCRdb's table has in-frame clones only and misses some. Here the sample spans 110,000 or so clones, about 85% being singletons. Material for sequencing was peripheral blood. Receptors were obtained from a human donor in a cohort sampled during active COVID-19.

This clone appeared a single time. V and J are TRBV7-2 and TRBJ1-6, with TRBD1 as a possible D gene (5 bases). The CDR3 runs 12 residues. Germline CDR1 and CDR2: SGHTA and FQGNSA. Trimming removed 3 bases from V and 10 bases from J, with 7 bases in between. DNA of the CDR3: TGTGCCAGCAGCTTTCAGGGATCACCCCTCCACTTT. It specifies CASSFQGSPLHF.

This rearrangement joins TRBV30 to TRBJ2-7; D is possibly TRBD1 (5 bases). Trimming cost V 2 bases and J 3 bases, with 8 bases left between them. CDR1 and CDR2 from the germline V gene are GTSNPN and SVGIG (reference sequence). CDR3 length equals 12 residues. The CDR3 sequence: CAWSLDSYEQYF. DNA of the CDR3: TGTGCCTGGAGTCTAGACAGCTACGAGCAGTACTTC.

The J gene is TRBJ1-2, the V gene TRBV13; possibly TRBD1 for D (5 bases). CDR1 and CDR2 (germline): PRHDT, FYEKMQ (reference sequence). This CDR3 has 15 amino acids. The ends were cut back, 2 bases at V and 2 bases at J, with 12 bases in the middle. The CDR3 DNA reads TGTGCCAGCAGCTTAAGGGCAAGGGGCAACTATGGCTACACCTTC. Its protein product is CASSLRARGNYGYTF.

V is TRBV6-6 and J is TRBJ1-5; D uncertain. Trimming stripped 6 bases from V and 3 bases from J, with 15 bases between. This CDR3 has 15 amino acids. The germline gives CDR1 MNHNY, CDR2 SVGAGI (reference sequence). CDR3 sequence (DNA): TGTGCCAGCAGGAAGGGAGAGAATTTCAATCAGCCCCAGCATTTT. It codes for CASRKGENFNQPQHF.

The chain is built from TRBV2 and TRBJ2-7; 8 nucleotides match TRBD1. The germline V gene has CDR1 SNHLY and CDR2 FYNNEI. This CDR3 region has 14 residues. Trimming cost V 8 bases and J 1 base; bases outside gene matches: 7. In nucleotides, the CDR3 is TGTGCCAGCCGGTGGACAGGGAAATCCTACGAGCAGTACTTC. Protein product: CASRWTGKSYEQYF.

The chain employs TRBV7-2 and TRBJ2-3, with D tentatively TRBD1 (5 bases). Trimming left V 5 bases short and J 7 bases short, with 16 bases between. This CDR3 spans 14 amino acids. Germline V CDR1 and CDR2: SGHTA, FQGNSA. The CDR3 loop reads CASSPYDSYNTQYF. The CDR3 bases are TGTGCCAGCAGCCCATACGACAGCTATAATACGCAGTATTTT.

V usage is TRBV5-1 and J usage is TRBJ1-5, with TRBD1 matching over 7 bases. The CDR3 is made up of 14 amino acids. Germline loops: CDR1 SGHRS, CDR2 YFSETQ. V shed 4 bases, J shed 5 bases, and the junction held 6 bases outside the gene matches. For the CDR3, the DNA is TGCGCCAGCAGCCCAACAGGGGACTATCAGCCCCAGCATTTT. The encoded protein is CASSPTGDYQPQHF.

V is TRBV18 and J is TRBJ1-1; TRBD1 matches at 8 bases. V gave up 7 bases and J gave up 4 bases; unmatched junction bases: 5. CDR3 size: 13 residues. The germline V gene encodes CDR1 KGHSH and CDR2 LQKENI. The DNA of the CDR3 is TGTGCCAGCTTACAGGGGGGAAGCACTGAAGCTTTCTTT. This sequence encodes CASLQGGSTEAFF.

The chain couples TRBV28 to TRBJ1-2; 9 bases match TRBD1. The trim removed 10 bases at V and 1 base at J, leaving 4 bases unmatched. This CDR3 contains 13 residues. Germline V CDR1 and CDR2: MDHEN, SYDVKM. In DNA form, the CDR3 reads TGTGCCATTGGACAGGGGATTAACTATGGCTACACCTTC. This translates into CAIGQGINYGYTF.

This chain joins TRBV11-2 and TRBJ2-3, with TRBD2 matching over 9 bases. The CDR3 has 17 residues. V lost 0 bases, J lost 2 bases, and 6 bases stayed unmatched. Germline CDR1 is SGHAT and CDR2 is FQNNGV. The CDR3, as DNA: TGTGCCAGCAGCTTAGAACCCCGCGGGGGGGCCACAGATACGCAGTATTTT. The encoded protein is CASSLEPRGGATDTQYF.

J is TRBJ2-1 and V is TRBV5-1; TRBD1 matches 7 bases. The CDR3 is made up of 14 amino acids. V shed 3 bases, J shed 3 bases, and the junction held 3 bases outside the gene matches. The V gene's germline CDR1 is SGHRS and CDR2 YFSETQ. DNA for the CDR3: TGCGCCAGCAGCTGGGACAGCTTCTACAATGAGCAGTTCTTC. The encoded protein is CASSWDSFYNEQFF.

DNA of the CDR3: TGTGCCAGCAGTGAATTACAGGGCTTCGGCTACACCTTC. Its translation is CASSELQGFGYTF. The J gene is TRBJ1-2, the V gene TRBV6-1; tentatively, D is TRBD1 (6 bases). Germline V CDR1 and CDR2: MNHNS, SASEGT. The length of the CDR3 is 13 residues. Deletions cut 2 bases from V and 8 bases from J, with 12 bases between.

The sample holds one count of this clone. The CDR3 is CASSALGLIPDEQFF. DNA of the CDR3: TGTGCCAGCAGCGCGTTGGGACTAATTCCGGATGAGCAGTTCTTC. The chain carries TRBV7-2 and TRBJ2-1; 7 nucleotides line up with TRBD2. This CDR3 is 15 amino acids long. Germline trimming cut 5 bases from V and 8 bases from J; bases unmatched to any gene: 12. Looked up from germline, CDR1 is SGHTA and CDR2 is FQGNSA.

In this sample, this clone turned up a few times. The chain joins TRBV7-9 to TRBJ2-3; D is unresolved. This CDR3 spans 11 amino acids. V dropped 5 bases and J dropped 4 bases, with 4 bases sitting between them. Germline V gene data show CDR1 as SEHNR and CDR2 as FQNEAQ (reference sequence). The CDR3: CASSRADTQYF. CDR3 sequence (DNA): TGTGCCAGCAGCCGGGCAGATACGCAGTATTTT.

V gene TRBV10-2 combines with J gene TRBJ1-5; a possible D gene is TRBD1 (5 bases). Per germline, CDR1 WSHSY and CDR2 SAAADI. V was pared by 0 bases and J by 3 bases, with 12 bases between. The CDR3 loop spans 16 amino acids. The CDR3 DNA follows: TGCGCCAGCAGTGAGTCCGGGACTGCTCCCAATCAGCCCCAGCATTTT. Its protein is CASSESGTAPNQPQHF.

The J gene is TRBJ2-2, the V gene TRBV28, with D unclear. CDR3 length equals 14 residues. V dropped 3 bases and J dropped 4 bases, with 9 bases sitting between them. Germline loops: CDR1 MDHEN, CDR2 SYDVKM. The CDR3: CASSFRHPTGELFF. CDR3 nucleotide sequence: TGTGCCAGCAGTTTCCGACATCCCACCGGGGAGCTGTTTTTT.

V usage is TRBV7-2 and J usage is TRBJ2-1, with a tentative D call TRBD1 (6 bases). In germline, CDR1 is SGHTA, CDR2 FQGNSA. The V and J ends lost 5 bases and 0 bases respectively, with 11 bases between them. The CDR3 totals 15 residues. The CDR3 loop reads CASSLQGPSYNEQFF. The CDR3 region has the DNA TGTGCCAGCAGCCTACAGGGCCCCTCCTACAATGAGCAGTTCTTC.

This chain links TRBV18 with TRBJ2-7; 8 bases line up with TRBD1. CDR3 length: 11 residues. In germline, CDR1 is KGHSH, CDR2 LQKENI. The trim removed 5 bases at V and 6 bases at J, leaving 0 bases unmatched. As DNA, the CDR3 is TGTGCCAGCTCAGGGACAGGCGAGCAGTACTTC. Encoded protein: CASSGTGEQYF.

The chain is built from TRBV9 and TRBJ2-4; TRBD1 agrees at 10 bases. Trimming removed 4 bases from V and 6 bases from J; junction bases left unmatched: 10. Germline-derived CDR1 and CDR2 are SGDLS and YYNGEE. The CDR3 consists of 16 residues. Here the CDR3 reads CASSKTGGWLPNIQYF. In nucleotides, the CDR3 is TGTGCCAGCAGCAAGACAGGGGGCTGGCTCCCAAACATTCAGTACTTC.

The rearrangement links TRBV10-3 to TRBJ1-5, with 8 nucleotides matching TRBD1. The germline V gene encodes CDR1 ENHRY and CDR2 SYGVKD. The CDR3 runs 13 residues. Trimming cost V 7 bases and J 5 bases; bases outside gene matches: 4. DNA of the CDR3: TGTGCCATCAAGGAACAGGGGGATCAGCCCCAGCATTTT. It translates to CAIKEQGDQPQHF.

The V and J genes are TRBV7-9 and TRBJ1-1; D remains ambiguous. Germline-derived CDR1 and CDR2 are SEHNR and FQNEAQ (reference sequence). This CDR3 is built from 14 residues. Trimming took off 3 bases at V and 5 bases at J, with 13 bases between the two ends. CDR3 amino acids: CASSLGALRTEAFF. CDR3 nucleotide sequence: TGTGCCAGCAGCTTGGGAGCCTTAAGAACTGAAGCTTTCTTT.

This chain joins TRBV28 and TRBJ1-1; 8 positions agree with TRBD1. Germline assignment: CDR1 MDHEN and CDR2 SYDVKM. CDR3 size: 12 residues. After removal of 6 bases from V and 6 bases from J, the junction contained 3 bases not matched to a gene. The CDR3, as DNA: TGTGCCAGCAGGGACAGGGTCCCTGAAGCTTTCTTT. It is translated as CASRDRVPEAFF.

The chain carries TRBV9 and TRBJ2-7; D is uncertain. Looked up from germline, CDR1 is SGDLS and CDR2 is YYNGEE. CDR3 length equals 14 residues. The ends were cut back, 3 bases at V and 0 bases at J, with 10 bases in the middle. The DNA for the CDR3 is TGTGCCAGCAGCGGAGCGTCCTTCTCCTACGAGCAGTACTTC. Its protein is CASSGASFSYEQYF.

This chain uses TRBV5-1 with TRBJ2-7, with 8 bases identical to TRBD1. CDR3 length: 15 residues. CDR1 is SGHRS, CDR2 YFSETQ, per germline. The trim removed 0 bases at V and 0 bases at J, leaving 2 bases unmatched. The chain's CDR3 is CASSLGTGGSYEQYF. CDR3 DNA sequence: TGCGCCAGCAGCTTGGGAACAGGGGGCTCCTACGAGCAGTACTTC.

The chain employs TRBV28 and TRBJ1-5; 8 bases fit TRBD1. Germline lookup yields CDR1 MDHEN and CDR2 SYDVKM. The CDR3 has 13 amino acids. The ends lost 5 bases at V and 6 bases at J; junction bases unmatched: 3. The chain's CDR3 is CASSDRGGQPQHF. The CDR3, as DNA: TGTGCCAGCAGTGACAGGGGCGGTCAGCCCCAGCATTTT.

The chain employs TRBV9 and TRBJ2-2; 9 bases map to TRBD1. In germline, CDR1 is SGDLS, CDR2 YYNGEE. This CDR3 contains 19 residues. V lost 0 bases and J lost 4; bases outside the gene matches: 13. CDR3 in amino acids: CASSVAVPDRGRFTGELFF. The CDR3 DNA reads TGTGCCAGCAGCGTAGCAGTACCAGACAGGGGGAGATTCACCGGGGAGCTGTTTTTT.

The chain employs TRBV10-3 and TRBJ2-1; possible D gene TRBD2, 5 bases. Per the germline V gene, CDR1 is ENHRY and CDR2 is SYGVKD. CDR3 length: 16 residues. With 10 bases removed from V and 9 bases from J, the gap between germline ends came to 28 bases. In DNA, the CDR3 is TGTGCCAGCTCCCATACGGGCCTGATGAAGGCGGGTGAGCAGTTCTTC. Its translation is CASSHTGLMKAGEQFF.

This clone was counted only a few times. This chain connects TRBV19 to TRBJ1-1; no reliable D call. Germline-derived CDR1 and CDR2 are LNHDA and SQIVND (reference sequence). The V end lost 2 bases, the J end lost 8 bases, and 12 bases lay between the germline ends. There are 13 residues in the CDR3. The CDR3 DNA reads as TGTGCCAGTAGTATACTCACAACTACAGAAGCTTTCTTT. It codes for CASSILTTTEAFF.